A selection of T cell receptor beta chains follows, all from one sample in a study of cytomegalovirus exposure and HLA in healthy donors. Assay used: immunoSEQ multiplex PCR; TCRdb lists only in-frame clones, some missing. The sample shows about 80,000 clones, over 65% of them seen only once. Sequences were obtained from PBMCs. These TCRs come from a man aged 45-60 years in good health and CMV-seronegative. Each CDR3 is given with its conserved first and last residue. The order of the fields is CDR3 DNA, CDR3 protein, J gene, D gene, V gene, clone size. D genes are given only for firm matches. Only some rows state a clone size, as once, few, many or a class for expanded clones.

TGCGCCAGCAGCTTGGAACTCCAGGGAGAAGCTTTCTTT,CASSLELQGEAFF,TRBJ1-1,-,TRBV5-1,-
TGCGCCAGCAGCGTCAGAGAGGGGGATGGCTACACCTTC,CASSVREGDGYTF,TRBJ1-2,-,TRBV4-3,-
TGCGCCAGCAGCCAAGATTATAATAAAGCTTTCTTT,CASSQDYNKAFF,TRBJ1-1,-,TRBV4-3,-
TGTGCCTGGAGCGCCGGGTTCTCTGGCTACACCTTC,CAWSAGFSGYTF,TRBJ1-2,-,TRBV30,-
TGTGCCAGCAGCGTAGGGCAGGCCCCGGGGTCCCTCCACTTT,CASSVGQAPGSLHF,TRBJ1-6,-,TRBV9,-
TGTGCCAGTAGTTCTTTGGAGGACGGGCACCTAAACACTGAAGCTTTCTTT,CASSSLEDGHLNTEAFF,TRBJ1-1,-,TRBV19,few
TGTGCCAGCAGTTACTCGGCGCCTCGGGTAATGGAGTCCTATAATTCACCCCTCCACTTT,CASSYSAPRVMESYNSPLHF,TRBJ1-6,-,TRBV6-8,once
TGCGCCAGCAGCCAGACCATAGGGGGGGCTAAGACACCCCTCCACTTT,CASSQTIGGAKTPLHF,TRBJ1-6,-,TRBV4-1,-
TGTGCCAGCAGCCCATTGGACGGGAGATCGGGTTCACCCCTCCACTTT,CASSPLDGRSGSPLHF,TRBJ1-6,-,TRBV7-2,-
TGTGCCCCGAAGCGGGGGCTCATAACAGATACGCAGTATTTT,CAPKRGLITDTQYF,TRBJ2-3,TRBD2,TRBV10-3,-
TGTGCCAGCAGTGTGACCTGGACAGGGGGCGTTGTCGGCGGGGAGCTGTTTTTT,CASSVTWTGGVVGGELFF,TRBJ2-2,TRBD1,TRBV2,-
TGTGCCAGTATCGGGACAGGGAGCACTGAAGCTTTCTTT,CASIGTGSTEAFF,TRBJ1-1,TRBD1,TRBV19,-
TGTGCCAGCAGTTCAGGGGGCGCGGGGGAGCAGTACTTC,CASSSGGAGEQYF,TRBJ2-7,TRBD1,TRBV5-4,-
TGCGCCAGCAGCTTGGTGCGTAGGGAGGTTGCAGATACGCAGTATTTT,CASSLVRREVADTQYF,TRBJ2-3,-,TRBV5-1,-
TGTGCCACCAGACATGGGACAGGGGCAGACTATGGCTACACCTTC,CATRHGTGADYGYTF,TRBJ1-2,TRBD1,TRBV15,-
TGTGCCAGCAGCCAATCGGCCGCCGGGATCGATGGCTACACCTTC,CASSQSAAGIDGYTF,TRBJ1-2,-,TRBV16,-
TGTGCCAGCAGCTCGCCCCGGAGGGGTAGTAACGAGCAGTACTTC,CASSSPRRGSNEQYF,TRBJ2-7,-,TRBV28,-
TGTGCCAGCAGCCCGGGGAGGCGCGGGGGGGCCAAGATGCAGTTCTTC,CASSPGRRGGAKMQFF,TRBJ2-1,TRBD2,TRBV5-8,-
TGCGCCAGCAGCCAAGGACGGAGATCTTCTAATTCACCCCTCCACTTT,CASSQGRRSSNSPLHF,TRBJ1-6,-,TRBV4-3,-
TGTGCCATCAGTGAGTCCTCCTCCTACGAGCAGTACTTC,CAISESSSYEQYF,TRBJ2-7,-,TRBV10-3,-
TGTGCCAGCAGCCGGGGGTTCGCCACCGGGGAGCTGTTTTTT,CASSRGFATGELFF,TRBJ2-2,-,TRBV5-4,-
TGTGCCAGCAGTGAAAGTGGGGGGGGACTTAACCAAGAGACCCAGTACTTC,CASSESGGGLNQETQYF,TRBJ2-5,TRBD2,TRBV2,once
TGTGCCAGCAGTGAAGCGACAGGGAGATACTATGGCTACACCTTC,CASSEATGRYYGYTF,TRBJ1-2,TRBD1,TRBV6-1,-
TGTGCCAGCAGCGGACGCGGGGGGGCCCCAGATACGCAGTATTTT,CASSGRGGAPDTQYF,TRBJ2-3,TRBD2,TRBV7-2,-
TGTGCCAGCAGCCACAGGAGCCTGCTCCCGCCCCTCCACTTT,CASSHRSLLPPLHF,TRBJ1-6,-,TRBV5-6,-
TGTGCCAGCAGCCTCAGGGTAGCCGATGAACCCCTCCACTTT,CASSLRVADEPLHF,TRBJ1-6,-,TRBV7-8,-
TGTGCCAGCAGCCGCCCGGGGGAGGGCGAGCAGTACTTC,CASSRPGEGEQYF,TRBJ2-7,TRBD2,TRBV5-5,-
TGTGCCAGAAGCCAAACGTCAGGGGGAATTTTGGACACTGAAGCTTTCTTT,CARSQTSGGILDTEAFF,TRBJ1-1,TRBD1,TRBV5-3,few
TGTGCCAGCAGCTTGGGAGGGAGCGGGGTTGTCACCGGGGAGCTGTTTTTT,CASSLGGSGVVTGELFF,TRBJ2-2,TRBD2,TRBV5-4,-
TGTGCCAGCAGCCCCCGGACAGGGGGGATTGTGGACACTGAAGCTTTCTTT,CASSPRTGGIVDTEAFF,TRBJ1-1,TRBD1,TRBV9,-
TGTGCCAGCAGTCCGACAGGGCGGTTAGGCAATCAGCCCCAGCATTTT,CASSPTGRLGNQPQHF,TRBJ1-5,TRBD1,TRBV27,-
TGTGCCAGCAGTGAAAGCCAAGCACGGTCACCCCTCCACTTT,CASSESQARSPLHF,TRBJ1-6,-,TRBV25-1,few
TGTGCCATCAGTGGCTCTGGGAGCTATAGCAATCAGCCCCAGCATTTT,CAISGSGSYSNQPQHF,TRBJ1-5,-,TRBV10-3,-
TGTGCCAGCAGCGTACACACGAACACCGGGGAGCTGTTTTTT,CASSVHTNTGELFF,TRBJ2-2,-,TRBV9,-
TGTGCCAGTAGGCCGGGACTAGCGCAGAAGACCCAGTACTTC,CASRPGLAQKTQYF,TRBJ2-5,TRBD2,TRBV19,-
TGTGCCAGCTCCCTCAGTGAAGGGGAGCTGTTTTTT,CASSLSEGELFF,TRBJ2-2,-,TRBV18,-
TGTGCCAGCAGTTACTCGGGGGACAGACGGACTGAAGCTTTCTTT,CASSYSGDRRTEAFF,TRBJ1-1,TRBD1,TRBV6-5,-
TGTGCCAGCAAATCGGACAGCCTTATCTACGAGCAGTACTTC,CASKSDSLIYEQYF,TRBJ2-7,-,TRBV18,once
TGTGCCAGCAGATTCGAGGGCCAGGGGGCCGGAAACACCATATATTTT,CASRFEGQGAGNTIYF,TRBJ1-3,TRBD1,TRBV5-4,-
TGTGCCAGCAGCCCCTGGTTGGGACAGGGGAAAGAGACCCAGTACTTC,CASSPWLGQGKETQYF,TRBJ2-5,TRBD1,TRBV7-8,-
TGTGCCAGCAGCTTAGAGAGATATAATTCACCCCTCCACTTT,CASSLERYNSPLHF,TRBJ1-6,-,TRBV7-2,-
TGCAGTGCTAGGCGGGGGTATGAGCAGTTCTTC,CSARRGYEQFF,TRBJ2-1,TRBD2,TRBV20-1,-
TGTGCCTGGAGCCTCGTGGGGGCCTACACCTTC,CAWSLVGAYTF,TRBJ1-2,-,TRBV30,-
TGTGCCAGCAGCGGCGACGGGAACTATGGCTACACCTTC,CASSGDGNYGYTF,TRBJ1-2,-,TRBV5-6,-
TGTGCCAGCAGCATACAGGTTCCCCCGGCCCCCGGGGAGCTGTTTTTT,CASSIQVPPAPGELFF,TRBJ2-2,-,TRBV7-2,-
TGTGCCAGCAGCCCGACTAGCGGGGAGCCAGATACGCAGTATTTT,CASSPTSGEPDTQYF,TRBJ2-3,TRBD2,TRBV7-9,-
TGTGCCACCAGCAGAAAGGGGGACACTGAAGCTTTCTTT,CATSRKGDTEAFF,TRBJ1-1,-,TRBV15,-
TGTGCTAGTGGTTCCTCCTTAGGGACAGGGGTCCCCTACGAGCAGTACTTC,CASGSSLGTGVPYEQYF,TRBJ2-7,TRBD1,TRBV12-5,-
TGTGCCAGCAGTGCAGGGACTAGGGGATTCGTGGAGACCCAGTACTTC,CASSAGTRGFVETQYF,TRBJ2-5,TRBD2,TRBV2,few
TGTGCCAGCAGGGGACCGGGACACCAGAATTCACCCCTCCACTTT,CASRGPGHQNSPLHF,TRBJ1-6,-,TRBV6-5,-
TGTGCCAGCAGTTCAGCGGGGGCCGTAAACACCGGGGAGCTGTTTTTT,CASSSAGAVNTGELFF,TRBJ2-2,TRBD2,TRBV2,-
TGTGCCAGCAGTTTATCGTCGACAGGATGGGCTTTCTTT,CASSLSSTGWAFF,TRBJ1-1,-,TRBV28,-
TGTGCCAGTAGTGGGACGGGACAGGGAAATTCACCCCTCCACTTT,CASSGTGQGNSPLHF,TRBJ1-6,TRBD1,TRBV19,-
TGTGCCAGCAGAACGACAGGGGGTACAGATACGCAGTATTTT,CASRTTGGTDTQYF,TRBJ2-3,TRBD1,TRBV6-1,-
TGCGCCAGCAGCTTGGGTAGCGGGGGCTACAATGAGCAGTTCTTC,CASSLGSGGYNEQFF,TRBJ2-1,TRBD2,TRBV5-1,few
TGTGCCAGCAGCCAAGCCACCCAGGTGGGCACTGAAGCTTTCTTT,CASSQATQVGTEAFF,TRBJ1-1,-,TRBV4-2,few
TGTGCCTGGAGTGCTTTACAGGGGGCTTTGGGGGATACGCAGTATTTT,CAWSALQGALGDTQYF,TRBJ2-3,TRBD1,TRBV30,-
TGTGCCAGCACCGTTTCGAGCGTCAGAACCCACGAGCAGTACTTC,CASTVSSVRTHEQYF,TRBJ2-7,-,TRBV7-8,-
TGTGCCATCCCGGGAGTGGGTGGCTACACCTTC,CAIPGVGGYTF,TRBJ1-2,-,TRBV19,-